One and the same sample provided the 15 T cell receptor beta chains below, sequenced in a study of T-cell reconstitution after alpha-beta-depleted transplantation in children. Preparation of the TCRbeta library was carried out with unique molecular identifiers. MiXCR, applied by TCRdb to the PCR reads, yields one record per CDR3 protein. Seen here are around 960,000 distinct CDR3 sequences, about 29% observed once, and the top ten hold roughly 28%. Sample: PBMCs, mostly from graft donor cells, taken 360 days after TCRalphabeta/CD19-depleted stem cell transplant. The receptor set was obtained from a boy in the first two years of life who had a stem cell transplant for SCID, so the T cells may come from the graft donor.

J is TRBJ1-1 and V is TRBV7-9, with 7 bases lining up with TRBD1. In germline, CDR1 is SEHNR, CDR2 FQNEAQ (reference sequence). The CDR3 extends over 13 amino acids. V lost 6 bases and J lost 10; bases outside the gene matches: 11. The CDR3 sequence is CASRPTGVTAAFF. The CDR3 region has the DNA TGTGCCAGCAGGCCCACAGGGGTGACAGCAGCTTTCTTT.

This chain links TRBV12-5 with TRBJ1-5, with TRBD1 as a possible D gene (5 bases). The CDR3 runs to 15 residues. V was shortened by 0 bases and J by 5 bases, with 11 bases between the two germline ends. Germline V gene data show CDR1 as LGHNT and CDR2 as FRNRAP. The CDR3 DNA reads TGTGCTAGTGGTTTGGTATCAGGGTGGGATCAGCCCCAGCATTTT. This codes for CASGLVSGWDQPQHF.

This chain links TRBV9 with TRBJ2-1; D might be TRBD1 or TRBD2, each matching 6 bases. The CDR3 totals 15 residues. The ends were cut back, 1 base at V and 3 bases at J, with 11 bases in the middle. The germline V gene encodes CDR1 SGDLS and CDR2 YYNGEE. CDR3 sequence (DNA): TGTGCCAGCAGCGTAAGGGGGGATCTCTACAATGAGCAGTTCTTC. Protein sequence: CASSVRGDLYNEQFF.

The rearrangement joins TRBV28 to TRBJ2-1; TRBD2 matches at 16 bases. CDR3 size: 18 residues. V dropped 5 bases and J dropped 7; count of bases not matched to a gene: 11. Per the germline V gene, CDR1 is MDHEN and CDR2 is SYDVKM. The CDR3 sequence: CASSPPGLAGGRMNEQFF. CDR3 DNA: TGTGCCAGCAGTCCTCCGGGACTAGCGGGGGGGCGGATGAATGAGCAGTTCTTC. Based on the CDR3 plus reference TRBV28 and TRBJ2-1, the full variable domain is DVKVTQSSRYLVKRTGEKVFLECVQDMDHENMFWYRQDPGLGLRLIYFSYDVKMKEKGDIPEGYSVSREKKERFSLILESASTNQTSMYLCASSPPGLAGGRMNEQFFGPGTRLTVL.

The chain links TRBV30 to TRBJ2-5; 7 bases map to TRBD1. Germline CDR1 is GTSNPN and CDR2 is SVGIG (reference sequence). V shed 1 base, J shed 2 bases, and the junction held 4 bases outside the gene matches. The CDR3 is made up of 14 amino acids. CDR3 sequence: CAWSADRTQETQYF. The CDR3 DNA reads as TGTGCCTGGAGTGCGGACAGGACACAAGAGACCCAGTACTTC. The variable domain in full, with the rest retrieved from reference TRBV30 and TRBJ2-5, is SQTIHQWPATLVQPVGSPLSLECTVEGTSNPNLYWYRQAAGRGLQLLFYSVGIGQISSEVPQNLSASRPQDRQFILSSKKLLLSDSGFYLCAWSADRTQETQYFGPGTRLLVL.

Notes on this clonotype: At one boundary the junction diverges from the germline segment, which might be a read error. The CDR3 sequence: CATSGETGAYEQYF. DNA of the CDR3: TGTGCCACCAGCGGAGAGACAGGGGCCTACGAGCAGTACTTC. This sequence joins TRBV15 and TRBJ2-7; TRBD1 matches 8 bases. CDR3 length: 14 residues. Germline loops: CDR1 LNHNV, CDR2 YYDKDF (reference sequence).

This clonotype was observed a handful of times. The V gene is TRBV5-1, the J gene TRBJ1-1, with D possibly being TRBD1 (5 bases). The CDR3 loop spans 14 amino acids. Trimming removed 3 bases at V and 1 base at J, with 10 bases between. Germline CDR1 is SGHRS and CDR2 is YFSETQ. This CDR3 is CASSWDLWNTEAFF. CDR3 DNA sequence: TGCGCCAGCAGCTGGGACCTCTGGAACACTGAAGCTTTCTTT. The entire variable domain, with the rest obtained from reference TRBV5-1 and TRBJ1-1, is as follows: KAGVTQTPRYLIKTRGQQVTLSCSPISGHRSVSWYQQTPGQGLQFLFEYFSETQRNKGNFPGRFSGRQFSNSRSEMNVSTLELGDSALYLCASSWDLWNTEAFFGQGTRLTVV.

The chain uses TRBV5-1 and TRBJ1-1; the D gene is possibly TRBD1 (5 bases). The CDR3 contains 15 residues. Looked up from germline, CDR1 is SGHRS and CDR2 is YFSETQ. Trimming took 4 bases from V and 0 from J, leaving 13 bases between them. CDR3 amino acids: CASSITPGLNTEAFF. The CDR3 bases are TGCGCCAGCAGCATAACCCCGGGACTGAACACTGAAGCTTTCTTT.

The rearrangement links TRBV20-1 to TRBJ2-2; possibly TRBD1 for D (7 bases). CDR1 and CDR2 (germline): DFQATT, SNEGSKA (reference sequence). The CDR3 runs 14 residues. Trimming pared 6 bases from V and 5 bases from J, leaving 16 bases between. CDR3 loop: CSARGDSHTGELFF. The CDR3 bases are TGCAGTGCCAGGGGGGATTCCCATACCGGGGAGCTGTTTTTT.

The gene calls are TRBV29-1 and TRBJ2-5; D not resolved. CDR1 and CDR2 (germline): SQVTM, ANQGSEA. The ends were cut back, 4 bases at V and 4 bases at J, with 13 bases in the middle. The CDR3 length is 13 residues. Written as DNA, the CDR3 is TGCAGCGTTGCTCCGCTCTTTAGAGAGACCCAGTACTTC. Its translation: CSVAPLFRETQYF.

V is TRBV4-1 and J is TRBJ2-7, with D perhaps assigned TRBD1 or TRBD2 (5 bases each). Trimming stripped 3 bases from V and 5 bases from J, with 11 bases between. CDR1 is MGHRA, CDR2 YSYEKL, per germline. This CDR3 is 13 amino acids long. CDR3 sequence reads: CASSQKEGHEQYF. The CDR3 DNA sequence: TGCGCCAGCAGCCAGAAAGAGGGACACGAGCAGTACTTC.

This clonotype was observed a few times. The chain combines TRBV24-1 with TRBJ2-7, with D uncertain. The CDR3 consists of 13 residues. From germline, CDR1 is KGHDR and CDR2 SFDVKD. V dropped 9 bases and J dropped 0 bases, with 11 bases sitting between them. DNA for the CDR3: TGTGCCACCCGAGATTCCGGCTCCTACGAGCAGTACTTC. Encoded protein: CATRDSGSYEQYF.

This clonotype has more than one count but fewer than ten. The V and J genes are TRBV20-1 and TRBJ2-4, with D possibly called TRBD1 or TRBD2 (5 bases each). With 1 base removed from V and 4 bases from J, the gap between germline ends came to 11 bases. CDR3 length: 14 amino acids. Germline assignment: CDR1 DFQATT and CDR2 SNEGSKA (reference sequence). The chain's CDR3 is CSARVTGGKNIQYF. DNA for the CDR3: TGCAGTGCTAGAGTCACAGGCGGGAAAAACATTCAGTACTTC.

This clonotype occurred a few times. This sequence joins TRBV5-1 and TRBJ2-7, with TRBD2 matching over 8 bases. The CDR3 has 15 residues. The germline gives CDR1 SGHRS, CDR2 YFSETQ. The junction had 7 bases not matched to a gene; V was cut back by 2 bases and J by 3 bases. CDR3 DNA: TGCGCCAGCAGCTTCGCCGGGACTAGAGACTACGAGCAGTACTTC. The encoded protein is CASSFAGTRDYEQYF.

The chain employs TRBV10-3 and TRBJ1-1; D perhaps matches TRBD1 (6 bases). Per germline, CDR1 ENHRY and CDR2 SYGVKD. The CDR3 has 14 amino acids. Trimming removed 2 bases at V and 5 bases at J, with 12 bases between. CDR3 region: CAISELDRGTEAFF. In DNA, the CDR3 is TGTGCCATCAGTGAGCTGGACAGAGGGACTGAAGCTTTCTTT.